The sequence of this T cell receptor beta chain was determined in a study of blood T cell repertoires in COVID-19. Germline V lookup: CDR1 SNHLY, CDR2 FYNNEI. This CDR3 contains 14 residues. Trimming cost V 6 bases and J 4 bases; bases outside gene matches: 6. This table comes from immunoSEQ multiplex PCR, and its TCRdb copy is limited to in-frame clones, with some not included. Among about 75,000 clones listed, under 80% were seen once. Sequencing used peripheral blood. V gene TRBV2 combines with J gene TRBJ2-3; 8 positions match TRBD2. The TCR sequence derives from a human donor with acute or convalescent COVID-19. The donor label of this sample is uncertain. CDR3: CASSRGGGADTQYF. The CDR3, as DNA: TGTGCCAGCAGCCGGGGGGGAGGTGCAGATACGCAGTATTTT.